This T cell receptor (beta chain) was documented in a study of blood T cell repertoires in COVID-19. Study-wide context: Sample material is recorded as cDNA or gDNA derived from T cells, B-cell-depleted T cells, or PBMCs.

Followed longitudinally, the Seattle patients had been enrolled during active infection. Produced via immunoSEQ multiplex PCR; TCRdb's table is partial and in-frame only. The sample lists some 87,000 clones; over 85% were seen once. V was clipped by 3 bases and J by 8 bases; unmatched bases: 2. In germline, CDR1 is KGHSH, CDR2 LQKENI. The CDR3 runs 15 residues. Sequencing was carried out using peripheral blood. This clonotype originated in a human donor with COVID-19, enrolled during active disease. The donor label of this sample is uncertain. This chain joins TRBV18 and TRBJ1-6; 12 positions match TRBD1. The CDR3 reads CASSPGQGADSPLHF. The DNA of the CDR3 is TGTGCCAGCTCACCGGGACAGGGGGCCGATTCACCCCTCCACTTT.